This entry concerns a single T cell receptor (beta chain). Profiling relied on immunoSEQ multiplex PCR, and the TCRdb table lists in-frame clones only, not all of them. The sample lists some 47,000 clones, 90% occurring once. This sample was included in a study of blood T cell repertoires in COVID-19. The length of the CDR3 is 14 residues. Trimming left V 5 bases short and J 9 bases short, with 19 bases between. CDR1 is LNHDA, CDR2 SQIVND, per germline (reference sequence). Specimen: peripheral blood. The TCR sequence derives from a man aged 65 to 79 with acute or convalescent COVID-19. The chain uses TRBV19 and TRBJ1-1; D might be TRBD1 (5 bases). The CDR3 region has the DNA TGTGCCAGTAGTGACCCCCTTCCAGGGAATCAAGCTTTCTTT. This codes for CASSDPLPGNQAFF.